This entry features one TCR beta chain sequence. This sample was taken from a study of blood T cell repertoires in COVID-19. Across the whole study: Acute and convalescent COVID-19 samples came from the United States, Italy and Spain.

V lost 0 bases, J lost 0 bases, and 5 bases stayed unmatched. The CDR3 is 17 residues long. In germline, CDR1 is LGHDT, CDR2 YNNKEL (reference sequence). Original processing methods: Researchers report that nucleated cell counts were estimated from reference gene primer amplification. Repertoires were generated with immunoSEQ multiplex PCR, while TCRdb's copy carries only in-frame clones and drops some. V, J and clone size were drawn from that table, and D and trimming were deduced from the DNA. The sample lists some 190,000 clones; over 80% were seen once. This rearrangement joins TRBV3-1 (or the pseudogene TRBV3-2) to TRBJ2-3; 8 positions match TRBD2. Sequenced: PBMCs or T cells enriched from blood (not recorded which). The origin of this receptor is a woman in her twenties or thirties who had been exposed to COVID-19. CDR3 region: CASSQDITSGSTDTQYF. Written as DNA, the CDR3 is TGTGCCAGCAGCCAAGATATAACTAGCGGCAGCACAGATACGCAGTATTTT.